This T cell receptor beta chain was documented in a study of cytomegalovirus exposure and HLA in healthy donors. Findings and limits, study-wide: Associated with cytomegalovirus, according to the listing, were 150 to 200 TCR beta chains.

This CDR3 spans 15 amino acids. Germline assignment: CDR1 SQVTM and CDR2 ANQGSEA. About this clone: What it binds is not known.

It was with 60 Vbeta and 13 Jbeta primers that the PCR ran. The table came from immunoSEQ multiplex PCR; TCRdb's copy has only in-frame clones and leaves some out. The sample records roughly 150,000 clones, about 82% being singletons. The clonotype comes from a male donor in good health and CMV-seronegative. Sequenced material: PBMCs. The rearrangement uses TRBV29-1 and TRBJ2-5, with TRBD2 identical over 7 bases. The better agreement between TRBJ2-7 and the DNA end casts doubt on the J call. The CDR3 DNA is TGCAGCGTTGAAGAGACTAGCCGTAGCTCCTACGAGCAGTACTTC. Its translation: CSVEETSRSSYEQYF.